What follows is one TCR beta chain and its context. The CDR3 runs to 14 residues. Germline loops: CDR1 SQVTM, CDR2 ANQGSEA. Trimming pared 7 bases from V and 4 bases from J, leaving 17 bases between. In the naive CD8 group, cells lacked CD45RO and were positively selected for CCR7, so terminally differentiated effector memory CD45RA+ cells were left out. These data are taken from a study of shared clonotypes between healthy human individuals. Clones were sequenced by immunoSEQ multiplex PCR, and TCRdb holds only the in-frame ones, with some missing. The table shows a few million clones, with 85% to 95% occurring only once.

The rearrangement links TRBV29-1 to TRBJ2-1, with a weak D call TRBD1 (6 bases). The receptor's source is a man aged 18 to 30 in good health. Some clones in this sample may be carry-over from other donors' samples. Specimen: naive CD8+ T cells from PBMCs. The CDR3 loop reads CSGVTGPAYNEQFF. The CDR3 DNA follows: TGCAGCGGTGTGACAGGTCCAGCATACAATGAGCAGTTCTTC.